Following are 18 T cell receptor beta chains from one sample sequenced in a study of shared clonotypes between healthy human individuals. Cells designated naive CD8 were CD45RO-negative and were positively selected for CCR7, with terminally differentiated effector memory CD45RA+ cells excluded. Produced via immunoSEQ multiplex PCR; TCRdb's table is partial and in-frame only. The sample lists approximately 1.9 million clones; 85% to 95% were seen once. Specimen: naive CD8+ T cells from PBMCs. The receptor set was obtained from a man younger than 35 in good health. Some clones in this sample may be carry-over from other donors' samples.

The CDR3 DNA reads as TGTGCCAGCAGTTTAAGGGCTTCGGGAGAGACCCAGTACTTC. Protein: CASSLRASGETQYF. V usage is TRBV27 and J usage is TRBJ2-5; unclear D gene. The V end was cut by 2 bases, the J end by 4 bases, with 11 bases between. Germline loops: CDR1 MNHEY, CDR2 SMNVEV (reference sequence). The CDR3 is 14 amino acids.

J is TRBJ2-1 and V is TRBV10-3; 12 bases line up with TRBD2. The CDR3 spans 16 residues. The junction had 4 bases not matched to a gene; V was cut back by 0 bases and J by 7 bases. Germline assignment: CDR1 ENHRY and CDR2 SYGVKD. The CDR3 region has the DNA TGTGCCATCAGTGAGTCGACCCTAGCGGGAGGGAATGAGCAGTTCTTC. Translated: CAISESTLAGGNEQFF.

Regarding this clone: This sample also contains other DNA sequences that code for the same CDR3. The V call is TRBV9, the J call TRBJ1-2; 8 bases are shared with TRBD1. The CDR3 totals 14 residues. Per germline, CDR1 SGDLS and CDR2 YYNGEE. The J segment lost 2 bases and the V segment lost 3 bases, leaving 3 bases of the junction unmatched. The CDR3 DNA reads as TGTGCCAGCAGCGCCGGGACAGGAAACTATGGCTACACCTTC. Translating gives CASSAGTGNYGYTF. The full variable domain, its missing parts supplied by reference TRBV9 and TRBJ1-2, is DSGVTQTPKHLITATGQRVTLRCSPRSGDLSVYWYQQSLDQGLQFLIQYYNGEERAKGNILERFSAQQFPDLHSELNLSSLELGDSALYFCASSAGTGNYGYTFGSGTRLTVV.

This sequence joins TRBV7-6 and TRBJ2-7; 7 bases match TRBD2. Germline lookup yields CDR1 SGHVS and CDR2 FNYEAQ. V trimming: 5 bases; J trimming: 5 bases; junction bases outside the gene matches: 12. This CDR3 comprises 15 residues. CDR3 loop: CASSPFAGVNNEQYF. The CDR3 coding sequence is TGTGCCAGCAGCCCTTTTGCGGGAGTTAACAACGAGCAGTACTTC.

This rearrangement joins TRBV10-3 to TRBJ1-1, with 9 bases matching TRBD1. Germline values: CDR1 ENHRY, CDR2 SYGVKD. V lost 3 bases, J lost 1 base, and 3 bases stayed unmatched. CDR3 length: 15 residues. CDR3 bases: TGTGCCATCAGTGATCCACAGGGGGCGAACACTGAAGCTTTCTTT. Translation: CAISDPQGANTEAFF.

The CDR3 sequence is CASSSLRGRAGEKLFF. CDR3 DNA sequence: TGTGCCAGCAGTTCACTCAGGGGACGGGCGGGCGAAAAACTGTTTTTT. The chain has TRBV28 and TRBJ1-4, with D tentatively TRBD1 (6 bases). The CDR3 consists of 16 residues. CDR1 and CDR2 from the germline V gene are MDHEN and SYDVKM. Trimming cost V 4 bases and J 8 bases, with 20 bases left between them.

V is TRBV19 and J is TRBJ1-1; D perhaps matches TRBD1 (6 bases). CDR3 length equals 15 residues. CDR1 and CDR2 from the germline V gene are LNHDA and SQIVND (reference sequence). V lost 1 base and J lost 1, with 10 bases in between. CDR3 nucleotides: TGTGCCAGTAGTATAGTTCGGGGGCCGAACACTGAAGCTTTCTTT. Protein sequence: CASSIVRGPNTEAFF.

The chain combines TRBV6-6 with TRBJ1-3; D is uncertain. Germline-derived CDR1 and CDR2 are MNHNY and SVGAGI (reference sequence). The CDR3 has 12 amino acids. V shed 6 bases and J shed 4 bases, with 7 bases lying between them. The CDR3 DNA sequence: TGTGCCAGCAGGGGTGGCGGAAACACCATATATTTT. It encodes CASRGGGNTIYF.

In this sample, this clone turned up once. This rearrangement joins TRBV27 to TRBJ1-1, with D unresolved. V was pared by 5 bases and J by 1 base, with 14 bases between. The CDR3 sequence is 15 residues long. The germline CDR1 and CDR2 sequences are MNHEY and SMNVEV (reference sequence). CDR3 residues: CASSPTNLWNTEAFF. The CDR3 DNA follows: TGTGCCAGCAGTCCCACCAACCTTTGGAACACTGAAGCTTTCTTT.

The rearrangement uses TRBV19 and TRBJ2-1; D unclear. V was trimmed by 6 bases and J by 4 bases, leaving 7 bases between them. The germline gives CDR1 LNHDA, CDR2 SQIVND (reference sequence). The CDR3 is made up of 12 amino acids. CDR3 in amino acids: CASRTAYNEQFF. Here the CDR3 DNA reads TGTGCCAGTAGAACAGCTTACAATGAGCAGTTCTTC.

The chain recombines TRBV28 with TRBJ1-5; possible D gene TRBD1, 5 bases. The germline V gene encodes CDR1 MDHEN and CDR2 SYDVKM. Trimming shortened V by 5 bases and J by 5 bases, and 13 bases separated the two germline ends. The CDR3 totals 14 residues. The CDR3 here is CASSRQGFHQPQHF. DNA of the CDR3: TGTGCCAGCAGTCGGCAGGGTTTCCATCAGCCCCAGCATTTT.

The genes are TRBV27 and TRBJ1-1, with D possibly TRBD1 on 6 matching bases. The CDR3 spans 14 residues. Germline lookup yields CDR1 MNHEY and CDR2 SMNVEV (reference sequence). V was shortened by 6 bases and J by 0 bases, with 11 bases between the two germline ends. The CDR3 sequence: CASRYRDVNTEAFF. The CDR3 DNA reads as TGTGCCAGCAGATACAGGGATGTGAACACTGAAGCTTTCTTT.

This chain links TRBV27 with TRBJ1-2, with D uncertain. There are 14 residues in the CDR3. The V and J ends lost 6 bases and 4 bases respectively, with 15 bases between them. Germline CDR1 reads MNHEY; CDR2 reads SMNVEV (reference sequence). As DNA, the CDR3 is TGTGCCAGCAGAACCTTTTTGGGAGGCTATGGCTACACCTTC. Residues: CASRTFLGGYGYTF.

The V call is TRBV4-1, the J call TRBJ1-6; D uncertain. Trimming pared 2 bases from V and 7 bases from J, leaving 9 bases between. Germline V gene lookup returns CDR1 MGHRA and CDR2 YSYEKL. The CDR3 has 14 amino acids. The CDR3 here is CASSQIGMNSPLHF. The CDR3 region has the DNA TGCGCCAGCAGCCAAATCGGAATGAATTCACCCCTCCACTTT.

V usage is TRBV6-5 and J usage is TRBJ2-7; TRBD2 agrees at 7 bases. V was pared by 4 bases and J by 0 bases, with 9 bases of the junction left unmatched. Per the germline V gene, CDR1 is MNHEY and CDR2 is SVGAGI. The CDR3 runs to 16 residues. CDR3 DNA sequence: TGTGCCAGCAGTTGGACCGGACTAGAGAGCTCCTACGAGCAGTACTTC. Protein product: CASSWTGLESSYEQYF.

This chain links TRBV30 with TRBJ2-7; a weak D match, TRBD2 (5 bases). The germline CDR1 and CDR2 sequences are GTSNPN and SVGIG (reference sequence). CDR3 length: 13 residues. Trimming pared 3 bases from V and 6 bases from J, leaving 15 bases between. Here the CDR3 reads CAWSQPARGEQYF. CDR3 DNA: TGTGCCTGGAGCCAACCTGCCCGGGGCGAGCAGTACTTC. Filled out from reference TRBV30 and TRBJ2-7, the complete variable domain reads SQTIHQWPATLVQPVGSPLSLECTVEGTSNPNLYWYRQAAGRGLQLLFYSVGIGQISSEVPQNLSASRPQDRQFILSSKKLLLSDSGFYLCAWSQPARGEQYFGPGTRLTVT.

The CDR3 protein is CASSLGGTGVGYTF. The CDR3 DNA is TGTGCCAGCAGCCTGGGGGGGACAGGGGTAGGCTACACCTTC. V is TRBV11-2 and J is TRBJ1-2, with TRBD1 matching 10 bases. Germline V gene lookup returns CDR1 SGHAT and CDR2 FQNNGV. CDR3 size: 14 residues. The V gene end was trimmed by 5 bases and the J gene end by 8 bases; junction bases not matched to a gene: 8. Based on the CDR3 plus reference TRBV11-2 and TRBJ1-2, the full variable domain is EAGVAQSPRYKIIEKRQSVAFWCNPISGHATLYWYQQILGQGPKLLIQFQNNGVVDDSQLPKDRFSAERLKGVDSTLKIQPAKLEDSAVYLCASSLGGTGVGYTFGSGTRLTVV.

The V call is TRBV11-2, the J call TRBJ1-1; no definite D call. The length of the CDR3 is 14 residues. V lost 3 bases to trimming and J lost 2 bases, with 10 bases between them. The V gene's germline CDR1 is SGHAT and CDR2 FQNNGV. Here the CDR3 DNA reads TGTGCCAGCAGCTTCCCACTGCTAAACACTGAAGCTTTCTTT. Translation gives CASSFPLLNTEAFF.